This T cell receptor beta chain was captured by sequencing in a study of blood T cell repertoires in COVID-19. At the level of the study: The United States, Italy and Spain provided the acute and convalescent COVID-19 samples. The analysed material was cDNA or gDNA that came from T cells, B-cell-depleted T cells, or PBMCs.

Original processing methods: Estimation of nucleated cell counts was performed using reference gene primer amplification. Assay used: immunoSEQ multiplex PCR; TCRdb lists only in-frame clones, some missing. Clone size and the V and J calls come from that table; the DNA yielded D and trimming. This sample carries roughly 250,000 clones, roughly nine tenths of them seen once, and the ten largest clones take 12%. The CDR3 is 15 residues long. Unmatched junction bases numbered 7, after V lost 6 bases and J lost 2 bases. Germline values: CDR1 MNHEY, CDR2 SMNVEV (reference sequence). Recruited during active infection, patients (from Seattle) were subsequently followed longitudinally.

The rearrangement links TRBV27 to TRBJ2-7, with 10 positions matching TRBD1. This TCR was recovered from a woman in her 30s with COVID-19, enrolled during active disease. Sequencing was done on a sample of peripheral blood. The CDR3 region has the DNA TGTGCCAGCAGCCCGGACAGGGGGGCCCCCTACGAGCAGTACTTC. It codes for CASSPDRGAPYEQYF.